This T cell receptor (beta chain) stems from a study of cytomegalovirus exposure and HLA in healthy donors. V gave up 2 bases and J gave up 8 bases; unmatched junction bases: 15. This CDR3 has 17 amino acids. Per the germline V gene, CDR1 is SGHRS and CDR2 is YFSETQ. Both 60 Vbeta primers and 13 Jbeta primers went into the PCR. Measured with immunoSEQ multiplex PCR; TCRdb has only the in-frame clones, and not every one. This sample has tens of thousands of clones; approximately 80% occur once, and the top ten carry roughly 1.4%. Material: PBMCs. The V and J genes are TRBV5-1 and TRBJ2-1, with 8 bases identical to TRBD2. The TCR sequence derives from a female donor in good health and CMV-seronegative. The CDR3 DNA follows: TGCGCCAGCAGCTTTGGGCAGGGTGTGTGGCGGGGGGATGAGCAGTTCTTC. Encoded protein: CASSFGQGVWRGDEQFF.